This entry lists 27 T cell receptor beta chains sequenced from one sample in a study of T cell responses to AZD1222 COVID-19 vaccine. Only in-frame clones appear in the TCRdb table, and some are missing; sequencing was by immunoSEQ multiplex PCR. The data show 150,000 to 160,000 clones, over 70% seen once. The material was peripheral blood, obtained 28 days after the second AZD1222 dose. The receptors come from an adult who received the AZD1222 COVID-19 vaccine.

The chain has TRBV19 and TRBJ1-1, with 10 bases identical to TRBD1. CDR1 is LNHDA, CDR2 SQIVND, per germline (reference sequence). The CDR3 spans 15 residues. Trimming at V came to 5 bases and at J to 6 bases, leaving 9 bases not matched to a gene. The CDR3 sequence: CASSASRDRGPEAFF. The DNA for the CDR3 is TGTGCCAGTAGTGCCTCCCGGGACAGGGGTCCTGAAGCTTTCTTT.

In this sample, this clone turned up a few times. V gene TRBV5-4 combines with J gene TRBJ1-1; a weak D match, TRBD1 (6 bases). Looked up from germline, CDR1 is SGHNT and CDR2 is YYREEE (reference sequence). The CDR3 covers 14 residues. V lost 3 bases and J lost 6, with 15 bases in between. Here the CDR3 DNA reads TGTGCCAGCAGCTCTCAGGGGCGCCCCGCTGAAGCTTTCTTT. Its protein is CASSSQGRPAEAFF.

The CDR3 DNA sequence: TGCGCCAGCAGCTTGATGGGGGGCAATCTCGAGACCCAGTACTTC. Amino acids: CASSLMGGNLETQYF. The genes are TRBV5-1 and TRBJ2-5; D possibly matches TRBD1 or TRBD2 (6 bases each). Between the trimmed V and J ends, which lost 1 base and 5 bases, there was a span of 15 bases. Per germline, CDR1 SGHRS and CDR2 YFSETQ. The CDR3 extends over 15 amino acids.

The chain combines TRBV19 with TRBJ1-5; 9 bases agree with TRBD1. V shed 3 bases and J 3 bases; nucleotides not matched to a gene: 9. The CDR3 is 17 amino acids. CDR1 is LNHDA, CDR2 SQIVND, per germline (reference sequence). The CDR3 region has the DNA TGTGCCAGTAGTATCATACAGGGGGCGAATATCAATCAGCCCCAGCATTTT. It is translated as CASSIIQGANINQPQHF.

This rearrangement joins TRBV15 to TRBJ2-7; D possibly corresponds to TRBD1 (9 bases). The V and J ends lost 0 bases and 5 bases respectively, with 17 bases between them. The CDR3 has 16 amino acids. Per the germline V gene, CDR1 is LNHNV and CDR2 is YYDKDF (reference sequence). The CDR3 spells CATSRDLAGQGNEQYF. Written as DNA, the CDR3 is TGTGCCACCAGCAGAGATTTAGCGGGACAGGGAAACGAGCAGTACTTC.

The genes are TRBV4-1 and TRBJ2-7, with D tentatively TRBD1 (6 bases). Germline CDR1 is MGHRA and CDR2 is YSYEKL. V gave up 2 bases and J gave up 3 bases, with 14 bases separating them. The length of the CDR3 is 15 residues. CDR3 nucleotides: TGCGCCAGCAGCCAACAACCCGGGACAATCTACGAGCAGTACTTC. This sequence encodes CASSQQPGTIYEQYF.

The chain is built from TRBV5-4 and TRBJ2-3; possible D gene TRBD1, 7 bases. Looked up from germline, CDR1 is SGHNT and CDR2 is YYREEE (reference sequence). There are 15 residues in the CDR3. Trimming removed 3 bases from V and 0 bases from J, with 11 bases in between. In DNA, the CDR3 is TGTGCCAGCAGCTCAGGGGGGAGGAGCACAGATACGCAGTATTTT. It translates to CASSSGGRSTDTQYF.

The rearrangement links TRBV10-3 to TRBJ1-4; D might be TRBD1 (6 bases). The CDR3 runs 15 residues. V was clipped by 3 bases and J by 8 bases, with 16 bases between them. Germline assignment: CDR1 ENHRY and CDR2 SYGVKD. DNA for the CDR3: TGTGCCATCAGTGATAGCAGGGGCGGACGGGAAAAACTGTTTTTT. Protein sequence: CAISDSRGGREKLFF.

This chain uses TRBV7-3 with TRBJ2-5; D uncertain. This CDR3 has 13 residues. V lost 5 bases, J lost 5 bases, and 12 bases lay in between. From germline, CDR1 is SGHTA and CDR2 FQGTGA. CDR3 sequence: CASSVSATETQYF. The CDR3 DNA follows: TGTGCCAGCAGCGTCTCCGCCACCGAGACCCAGTACTTC.

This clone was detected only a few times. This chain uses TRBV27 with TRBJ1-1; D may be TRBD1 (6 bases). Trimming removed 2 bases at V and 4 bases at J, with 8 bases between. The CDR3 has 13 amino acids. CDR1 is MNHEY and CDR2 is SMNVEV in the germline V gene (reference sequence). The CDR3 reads CASSLQGSTEAFF. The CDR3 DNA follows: TGTGCCAGCAGTTTACAGGGGAGCACTGAAGCTTTCTTT.

DNA for the CDR3: TGTGCCAGTAGTTTGACGACCGCGAACACTGAAGCTTTCTTT. It codes for CASSLTTANTEAFF. This sequence joins TRBV19 and TRBJ1-1; D gene uncertain. The CDR3 extends over 14 amino acids. The V gene's germline CDR1 is LNHDA and CDR2 SQIVND (reference sequence). Trimming took 5 bases from V and 1 from J, leaving 11 bases between them.

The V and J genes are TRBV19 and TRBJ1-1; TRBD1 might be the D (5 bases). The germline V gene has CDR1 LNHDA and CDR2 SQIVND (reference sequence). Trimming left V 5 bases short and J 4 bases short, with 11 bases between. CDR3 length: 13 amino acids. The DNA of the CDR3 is TGTGCCAGTAGTGAGAGGAGGGGCACTGAAGCTTTCTTT. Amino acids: CASSERRGTEAFF. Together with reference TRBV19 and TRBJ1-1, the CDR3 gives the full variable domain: DGGITQSPKYLFRKEGQNVTLSCEQNLNHDAMYWYRQDPGQGLRLIYYSQIVNDFQKGDIAEGYSVSREKKESFPLTVTSAQKNPTAFYLCASSERRGTEAFFGQGTRLTVV.

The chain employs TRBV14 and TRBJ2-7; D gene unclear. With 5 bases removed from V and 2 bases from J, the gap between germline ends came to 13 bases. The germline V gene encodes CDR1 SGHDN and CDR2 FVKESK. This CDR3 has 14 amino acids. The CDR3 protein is CASSSILSTYEQYF. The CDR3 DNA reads TGTGCCAGCAGCTCGATATTGAGCACCTACGAGCAGTACTTC.

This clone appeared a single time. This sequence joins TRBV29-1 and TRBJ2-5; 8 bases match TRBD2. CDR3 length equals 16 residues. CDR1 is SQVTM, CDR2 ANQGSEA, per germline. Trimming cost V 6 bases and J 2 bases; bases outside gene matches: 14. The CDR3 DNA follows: TGCAGCGTGGGAGAGGGTCTAGCGGGTATTCAAGAGACCCAGTACTTC. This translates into CSVGEGLAGIQETQYF.

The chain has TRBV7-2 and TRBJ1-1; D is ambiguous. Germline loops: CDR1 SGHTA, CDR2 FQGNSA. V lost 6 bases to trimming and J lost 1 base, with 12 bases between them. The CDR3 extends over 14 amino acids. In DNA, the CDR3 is TGTGCCAGCAGTTTCCAGGCACAGAACACTGAAGCTTTCTTT. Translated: CASSFQAQNTEAFF.

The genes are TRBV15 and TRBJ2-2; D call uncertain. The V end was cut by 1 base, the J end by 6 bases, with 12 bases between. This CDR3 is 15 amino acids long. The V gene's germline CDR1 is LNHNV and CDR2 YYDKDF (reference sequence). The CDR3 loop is CATSRVGIWAGELFF. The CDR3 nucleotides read TGTGCCACCAGCAGAGTAGGGATATGGGCCGGGGAGCTGTTTTTT.

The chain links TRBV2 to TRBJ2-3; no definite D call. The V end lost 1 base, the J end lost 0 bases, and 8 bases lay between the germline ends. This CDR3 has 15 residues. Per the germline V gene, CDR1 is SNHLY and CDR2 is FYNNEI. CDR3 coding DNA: TGTGCCAGCAGTGAAGTTGGGCGGAGCACAGATACGCAGTATTTT. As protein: CASSEVGRSTDTQYF.

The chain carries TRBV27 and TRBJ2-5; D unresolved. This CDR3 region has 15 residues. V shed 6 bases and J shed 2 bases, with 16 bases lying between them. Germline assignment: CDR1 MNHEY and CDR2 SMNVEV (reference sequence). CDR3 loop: CASRNLIGIQETQYF. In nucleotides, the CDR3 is TGTGCCAGCAGGAACCTGATAGGGATACAAGAGACCCAGTACTTC.

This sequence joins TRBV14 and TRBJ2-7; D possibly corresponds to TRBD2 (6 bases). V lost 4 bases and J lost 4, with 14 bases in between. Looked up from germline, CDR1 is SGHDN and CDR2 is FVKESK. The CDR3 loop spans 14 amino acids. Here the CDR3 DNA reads TGTGCCAGCAGCCCGGGACTGAGAGTGTACGAGCAGTACTTC. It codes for CASSPGLRVYEQYF.

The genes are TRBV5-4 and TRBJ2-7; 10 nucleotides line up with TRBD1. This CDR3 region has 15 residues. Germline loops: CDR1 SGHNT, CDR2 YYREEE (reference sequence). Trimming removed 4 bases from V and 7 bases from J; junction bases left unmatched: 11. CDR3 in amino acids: CASSPGQGYVREQYF. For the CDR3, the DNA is TGTGCCAGCAGCCCGGGACAGGGGTATGTGCGGGAGCAGTACTTC.

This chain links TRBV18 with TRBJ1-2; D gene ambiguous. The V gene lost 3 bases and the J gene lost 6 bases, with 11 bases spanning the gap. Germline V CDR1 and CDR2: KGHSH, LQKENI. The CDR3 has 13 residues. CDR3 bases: TGTGCCAGCTCACCCTTAACGTACGATGGCTACACCTTC. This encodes CASSPLTYDGYTF. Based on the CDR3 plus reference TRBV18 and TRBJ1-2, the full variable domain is NAGVMQNPRHLVRRRGQEARLRCSPMKGHSHVYWYRQLPEEGLKFMVYLQKENIIDESGMPKERFSAEFPKEGPSILRIQQVVRGDSAAYFCASSPLTYDGYTFGSGTRLTVV.

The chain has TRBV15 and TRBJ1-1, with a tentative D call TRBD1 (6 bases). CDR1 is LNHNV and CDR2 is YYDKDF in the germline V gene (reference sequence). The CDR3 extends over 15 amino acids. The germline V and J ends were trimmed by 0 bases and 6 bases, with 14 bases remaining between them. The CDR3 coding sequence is TGTGCCACCAGCAGAGAGTCAGGGGTAATATCTGAAGCTTTCTTT. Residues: CATSRESGVISEAFF. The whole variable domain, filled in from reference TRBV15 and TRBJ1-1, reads DAMVIQNPRYQVTQFGKPVTLSCSQTLNHNVMYWYQQKSSQAPKLLFHYYDKDFNNEADTPDNFQSRRPNTSFCFLDIRSPGLGDTAMYLCATSRESGVISEAFFGQGTRLTVV.

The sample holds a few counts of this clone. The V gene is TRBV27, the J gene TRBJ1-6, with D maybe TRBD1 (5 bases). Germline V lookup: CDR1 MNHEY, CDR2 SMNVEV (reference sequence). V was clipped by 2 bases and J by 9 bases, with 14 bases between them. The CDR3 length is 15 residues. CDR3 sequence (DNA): TGTGCCAGCAGTTTAACTGGGGCCGGACGTTCACCCCTCCACTTT. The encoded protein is CASSLTGAGRSPLHF.

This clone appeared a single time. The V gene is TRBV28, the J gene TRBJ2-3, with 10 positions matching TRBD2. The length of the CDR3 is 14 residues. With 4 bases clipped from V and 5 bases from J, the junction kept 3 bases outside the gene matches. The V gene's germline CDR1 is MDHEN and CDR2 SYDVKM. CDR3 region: CASSSSGSGDTQYF. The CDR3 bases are TGTGCCAGCAGTTCTAGCGGGAGTGGAGATACGCAGTATTTT.

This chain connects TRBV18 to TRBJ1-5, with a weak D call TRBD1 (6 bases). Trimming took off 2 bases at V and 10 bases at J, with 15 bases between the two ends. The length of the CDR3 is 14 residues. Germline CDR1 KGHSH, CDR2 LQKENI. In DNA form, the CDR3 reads TGTGCCAGCTCACCAACCCGGGACACCCCTCCCCAGCATTTT. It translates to CASSPTRDTPPQHF. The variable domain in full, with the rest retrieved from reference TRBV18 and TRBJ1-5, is NAGVMQNPRHLVRRRGQEARLRCSPMKGHSHVYWYRQLPEEGLKFMVYLQKENIIDESGMPKERFSAEFPKEGPSILRIQQVVRGDSAAYFCASSPTRDTPPQHFGDGTRLSIL.

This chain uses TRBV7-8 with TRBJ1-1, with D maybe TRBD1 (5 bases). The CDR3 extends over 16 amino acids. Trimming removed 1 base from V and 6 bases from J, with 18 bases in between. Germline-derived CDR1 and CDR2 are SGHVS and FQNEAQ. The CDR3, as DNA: TGTGCCAGCAGCTTAGAGGGTGGCTTGCTGGGGGCTGAAGCTTTCTTT. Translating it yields CASSLEGGLLGAEAFF.

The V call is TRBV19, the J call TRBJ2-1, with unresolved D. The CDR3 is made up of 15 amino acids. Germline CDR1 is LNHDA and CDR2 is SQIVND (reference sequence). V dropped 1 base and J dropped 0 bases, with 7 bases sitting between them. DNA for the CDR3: TGTGCCAGTAGTATAGGGCCCTTCTCCTACAATGAGCAGTTCTTC. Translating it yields CASSIGPFSYNEQFF.